These 22 T cell receptor beta chains came from one sample sequenced in a study of metastatic and nonmetastatic thyroid tumors (TCRdb year 2020). Library construction relied on PCR. The reads were generated on an Illumina HiSeq 4000. TCRdb took the public reads, trimmed them with fastp at Q25, ran MiXCR for clone calling and kept in-frame beta chains. This sample comprises about 33,000 clones, 15% to 20% of them detected only once. About an eighth of the sample comes from the top ten. None of the patients had been given any treatment before thyroid surgery. The material sequenced was blood. Receptors were obtained from a male donor with papillary thyroid cancer or a benign thyroid nodule (not recorded which). Some clones in this sample may be carry-over from other donors' samples.

This clone was seen repeatedly, ten times or more. The genes are TRBV20-1 and TRBJ2-1, with a possible D match to TRBD2 (6 bases). Looked up from germline, CDR1 is DFQATT and CDR2 is SNEGSKA (reference sequence). Trimming shortened V by 1 base and J by 6 bases, and 13 bases separated the two germline ends. CDR3 length: 14 amino acids. The CDR3 nucleotides are TGCAGTGCTAGAGGAGGCGGGACGAGCAATGAGCAGTTCTTC. As protein: CSARGGGTSNEQFF.

This clone qualifies as medium-sized (0.01 to 0.1%). The chain combines TRBV28 with TRBJ2-1, with 9 bases fitting TRBD2. Per the germline V gene, CDR1 is MDHEN and CDR2 is SYDVKM. The V and J ends lost 1 base and 9 bases, in that order; junction bases with no gene match: 7. The CDR3 is 15 amino acids. This CDR3 is CASSLLAGVGSEQFF. CDR3 sequence (DNA): TGTGCCAGCAGTTTATTAGCGGGAGTTGGTAGTGAGCAGTTCTTC.

This clone was detected ten times or more. V is TRBV6-1 and J is TRBJ2-1; 8 nucleotides align to TRBD1. CDR3 length: 16 amino acids. Germline values: CDR1 MNHNS, CDR2 SASEGT. Trimming cost V 6 bases and J 3 bases; bases outside gene matches: 10. The CDR3 sequence is CASRIGTGSNYNEQFF. Written as DNA, the CDR3 is TGTGCCAGCAGAATCGGGACAGGTTCAAACTACAATGAGCAGTTCTTC.

This clone is medium-sized. The chain uses TRBV6-2 or TRBV6-3 and TRBJ2-1, with 10 bases matching TRBD1. The CDR3 loop spans 15 amino acids. With V trimmed by 6 bases and J by 3 bases, 5 bases remained unmatched. Germline values: CDR1 MNHEY, CDR2 SVGEGT. Here the CDR3 DNA reads TGTGCCAGCAGCCCCGGGACAGGGGACTACAATGAGCAGTTCTTC. As protein: CASSPGTGDYNEQFF.

The V gene is TRBV28, the J gene TRBJ1-5, with D tentatively TRBD1 (6 bases). Germline CDR1 MDHEN, CDR2 SYDVKM. Trimming removed 6 bases from V and 6 bases from J, with 12 bases in between. The CDR3 is 13 amino acids. DNA of the CDR3: TGTGCCAGCAGACAGGGATTAGGTCAGCCCCAGCATTTT. It encodes CASRQGLGQPQHF.

This clone has ten or more counts. V and J are TRBV28 and TRBJ1-1; no definite D call. V lost 4 bases and J 3 bases, leaving 21 bases between the germline ends. Germline-derived CDR1 and CDR2 are MDHEN and SYDVKM. This CDR3 is built from 17 residues. CDR3 in DNA: TGTGCCAGCAGTTCCCTCTCAGGTCGAATAAGGGACACTGAAGCTTTCTTT. Its translation: CASSSLSGRIRDTEAFF.

Of note for this clone: Given a much more abundant clone one base away, this may be a read error. Without the conserved terminal phenylalanine or tryptophan, this CDR3 likely stems from a read error. The rearrangement uses TRBV4-1 and TRBJ1-5; 8 bases map to TRBD1. The germline CDR1 and CDR2 sequences are MGHRA and YSYEKL. Trimming removed 4 bases from V and 7 bases from J; junction bases left unmatched: 15. CDR3 length: 17 residues. CDR3 nucleotides: TGCGCCAGCAGCCCGAACGCCTACAGGGGGGTAGGGCAGCCCCAGCATCTT. Translation: CASSPNAYRGVGQPQHL.

The V gene is TRBV28, the J gene TRBJ1-2; D is undetermined. Per germline, CDR1 MDHEN and CDR2 SYDVKM. The CDR3 has 13 amino acids. CDR3 in amino acids: CDRGPDANYGYTF. CDR3 bases: TGTGACAGAGGTCCTGACGCTAACTATGGCTACACCTTC.

This clone was counted many times. The V and J genes are TRBV12-3 or TRBV12-4 and TRBJ1-5; 8 bases map to TRBD1. The V gene end was trimmed by 6 bases and the J gene end by 7 bases; junction bases not matched to a gene: 8. The CDR3 totals 14 residues. The CDR3 is CASSSGQEYQPQHF. The CDR3 DNA reads TGTGCCAGCAGCTCGGGACAGGAGTACCAGCCCCAGCATTTT.

This clone was counted at least ten times. The chain carries TRBV28 and TRBJ1-1, with 8 bases identical to TRBD1. Germline assignment: CDR1 MDHEN and CDR2 SYDVKM. The V gene end was trimmed by 3 bases and the J gene end by 1 base; junction bases not matched to a gene: 10. The CDR3 has 17 residues. The CDR3 DNA reads TGTGCCAGCAGTTTCCACAGGACAGGGAGGGAGAACACTGAAGCTTTCTTT. Encoded protein: CASSFHRTGRENTEAFF.

This clone was seen many times. The V call is TRBV4-2, the J call TRBJ2-3; a weak D match, TRBD1 (5 bases). The CDR3 is 15 amino acids. Trimming removed 4 bases from V and 1 base from J, with 12 bases in between. Germline-derived CDR1 and CDR2 are LGHNA and YNFKEQ. In DNA, the CDR3 is TGTGCCAGCAGCCGGGCGGACACAGGCACAGATACGCAGTATTTT. As protein: CASSRADTGTDTQYF.

This clone was detected a few times. The chain has TRBV28 and TRBJ2-7; D is perhaps TRBD2 (6 bases). Trimming removed 2 bases from V and 3 bases from J, with 11 bases in between. This CDR3 region has 14 residues. Germline CDR1 and CDR2: MDHEN and SYDVKM. For the CDR3, the DNA is TGTGCCAGCAGTTTAGGGGGGTTTCGCTACGAGCAGTACTTC. Its translation is CASSLGGFRYEQYF.

The CDR3 nucleotides are TGTGCCACCAGTGACCAGGGGGGAAGGACGAACACCGGGGAGCTGTTTTTT. Amino acids: CATSDQGGRTNTGELFF. This sequence joins TRBV24-1 and TRBJ2-2, with D perhaps TRBD1 (7 bases). Trimming stripped 4 bases from V and 0 bases from J, with 14 bases between. The length of the CDR3 is 17 residues. CDR1 and CDR2 from the germline V gene are KGHDR and SFDVKD.

This clone has ten or more counts. This rearrangement joins TRBV7-2 to TRBJ1-1; no clear D gene. V lost 4 bases, J lost 3 bases, and 9 bases lay in between. Per the germline V gene, CDR1 is SGHTA and CDR2 is FQGNSA. This CDR3 comprises 13 residues. The CDR3 DNA is TGTGCCAGCAGCTCAAAACTGGACACTGAAGCTTTCTTT. Protein sequence: CASSSKLDTEAFF. Drawing the rest from reference TRBV7-2 and TRBJ1-1, the complete variable domain is GAGVSQSPSNKVTEKGKDVELRCDPISGHTALYWYRQSLGQGLEFLIYFQGNSAPDKSGLPSDRFSAERTGGSVSTLTIQRTQQEDSAVYLCASSSKLDTEAFFGQGTRLTVV.

This clone appeared many times. The gene calls are TRBV20-1 and TRBJ2-7; 7 bases are a match to TRBD1. Germline-derived CDR1 and CDR2 are DFQATT and SNEGSKA (reference sequence). The CDR3 runs to 13 residues. The junction had 7 bases not matched to a gene; V was cut back by 5 bases and J by 3 bases. The CDR3 bases are TGCAGTGCTTGGGACAGAAGACGCTACGAGCAGTACTTC. Protein sequence: CSAWDRRRYEQYF.

By share, this clone ranks as medium-sized (0.01 to 0.1%). The rearrangement uses TRBV6-1 and TRBJ2-7; 8 bases are a match to TRBD1. V shed 6 bases and J 2 bases; nucleotides not matched to a gene: 9. The CDR3 spans 15 residues. Germline values: CDR1 MNHNS, CDR2 SASEGT. CDR3 in DNA: TGTGCCAGCAGCTCTACGGACAGGGTGGCCTACGAGCAGTACTTC. The encoded protein is CASSSTDRVAYEQYF.

This chain links TRBV27 with TRBJ1-4, with 8 nucleotides matching TRBD1. The V and J ends lost 0 bases and 3 bases, in that order; junction bases with no gene match: 6. The V gene's germline CDR1 is MNHEY and CDR2 SMNVEV (reference sequence). The CDR3 runs to 17 residues. The CDR3 DNA is TGTGCCAGCAGTTTATCGGGCAGGGGGCTATCTAATGAAAAACTGTTTTTT. Protein product: CASSLSGRGLSNEKLFF.

This clone was seen a handful of times. At one boundary the junction diverges from the germline segment, which might be a read error. This chain joins TRBV6-1 and TRBJ2-6, with D perhaps being TRBD1 or TRBD2 (5 bases each). Germline V gene sequence: CDR1 MNHNS, CDR2 SASEGT. This CDR3 is built from 15 residues. CDR3 protein: CASSKEGSWANVLTF. CDR3 nucleotide sequence: TGTGCCAGCAGCAAAGAGGGGTCTTGGGCCAACGTCCTTACTTTC.

This clone came up many times. The chain combines TRBV19 with TRBJ1-2; no firm D call. Trimming shortened V by 4 bases and J by 0 bases, and 9 bases separated the two germline ends. There are 14 residues in the CDR3. Germline V gene sequence: CDR1 LNHDA, CDR2 SQIVND (reference sequence). The CDR3 sequence is CASSRHSANYGYTF. The DNA of the CDR3 is TGTGCCAGTAGTAGACACAGTGCTAACTATGGCTACACCTTC.

This clone was detected only a few times. The V and J genes are TRBV6-2 or TRBV6-3 and TRBJ1-1; D gene unclear. The V end lost 2 bases, the J end lost 4 bases, and 14 bases lay between the germline ends. The CDR3 is 15 residues long. CDR1 and CDR2 (germline): MNHEY, SVGEGT. CDR3 loop: CASSYRSSFGTEAFF. In DNA form, the CDR3 reads TGTGCCAGCAGTTACCGTTCCAGTTTCGGCACTGAAGCTTTCTTT.

The table lists this clone with many counts. The chain carries TRBV2 and TRBJ1-1; D gene unclear. Trimming took 7 bases from V and 5 from J, leaving 17 bases between them. The length of the CDR3 is 14 residues. Germline values: CDR1 SNHLY, CDR2 FYNNEI. In nucleotides, the CDR3 is TGTGCCAGCATGACCGACACTTCAGGAACTGAAGCTTTCTTT. Translated: CASMTDTSGTEAFF. Full variable domain (outside the CDR3, taken from reference TRBV2 and TRBJ1-1): EPEVTQTPSHQVTQMGQEVILRCVPISNHLYFYWYRQILGQKVEFLVSFYNNEISEKSEIFDDQFSVERPDGSNFTLKIRSTKLEDSAMYFCASMTDTSGTEAFFGQGTRLTVV.

The CDR3 is CASSEFGGEGNEQFF. As DNA, the CDR3 is TGTGCCAGCAGTGAATTCGGGGGAGAGGGGAATGAGCAGTTCTTC. V gene TRBV25-1 combines with J gene TRBJ2-1; D is possibly TRBD2 (6 bases). The germline V and J ends were trimmed by 1 base and 7 bases, with 14 bases remaining between them. This CDR3 is 15 amino acids long. Per the germline V gene, CDR1 is MGHDK and CDR2 is SYGVNS.